This TCR beta chain was identified during a study of tumor-infiltrating lymphocytes in primary liver carcinoma. A remark on this clonotype: A much larger clone differs from this one at a single base, so this may be a read error.

Co-extraction yielded RNA and DNA from 20-30 mg of unsorted bulk tissue. cDNA specific to TCR beta was made from approximately 0.55 ug of total RNA, with a constant-region primer employed for priming. The TCR beta library was amplified through three nested multiplex PCR rounds in a modified ARM-PCR procedure. Running ten to eleven cycles apiece, the first two PCR rounds relied on TRBV1-TRBV30 forward primers together with a C-beta reverse primer. TCRdb reprocessed the multiplex PCR reads with MiXCR, giving one entry per CDR3 protein. This sample has roughly 45,000 distinct CDR3 sequences; less than 75% occur once, and the top ten carry less than 35%. The CDR3 sequence is 15 residues long. The germline gives CDR1 SEHNR, CDR2 FQNEAQ (reference sequence). With V trimmed by 5 bases and J by 8 bases, 9 bases remained unmatched.

The specimen sequenced was liver tumor tissue from sampling region 5. Regarding subset: tumor region T5, tumor centre. The chain employs TRBV7-9 and TRBJ2-1; 10 bases are shared with TRBD2. The clonotype originates from a middle-aged man with primary liver carcinoma and hepatitis B virus infection. Here the CDR3 DNA reads TGTGCCAGCAGCCAAGCTAGCGGGAGTACCTATGAGCAGTTCTTC. Its protein product is CASSQASGSTYEQFF. The whole variable domain, remainder taken from reference TRBV7-9 and TRBJ2-1, is DTGVSQNPRHKITKRGQNVTFRCDPISEHNRLYWYRQTLGQGPEFLTYFQNEAQLEKSRLLSDRFSAERPKGSFSTLEIQRTEQGDSAMYLCASSQASGSTYEQFFGPGTRLTVL.